One and the same sample provided the 25 T cell receptor beta chains below, sequenced in a study of cytomegalovirus exposure and HLA in healthy donors. PCR primers comprised 60 Vbeta and 13 Jbeta primers. TCRdb's table, derived via immunoSEQ multiplex PCR, lists solely in-frame clones and lacks some. Recorded for this sample: fewer than 70,000 clones. The sample consisted of PBMCs. The receptor set was obtained from a man aged 25 to 45 in good health and CMV-seropositive.

J is TRBJ1-2 and V is TRBV25-1; D is possibly TRBD1 (5 bases). V dropped 10 bases and J dropped 4 bases, with 19 bases sitting between them. The CDR3 sequence is 14 residues long. The germline V gene encodes CDR1 MGHDK and CDR2 SYGVNS. For the CDR3, the DNA is TGTGCCACAGGACCGGGACTGGGAACCTATGGCTACACCTTC. Translation gives CATGPGLGTYGYTF.

V gene TRBV29-1 combines with J gene TRBJ2-7; D is uncertain. V gave up 7 bases and J gave up 0 bases, with 16 bases separating them. The CDR3 has 14 residues. Germline CDR1 reads SQVTM; CDR2 reads ANQGSEA. Written as DNA, the CDR3 is TGCAGCGCCTCCGAGCAAGCGAGCTCCTACGAGCAGTACTTC. Protein sequence: CSASEQASSYEQYF.

The J gene is TRBJ1-1, the V gene TRBV5-8, with a tentative D call TRBD1 (5 bases). V lost 4 bases, J lost 7 bases, and 20 bases lay in between. Germline V gene sequence: CDR1 SGHTS, CDR2 YDEGEE. The CDR3 has 15 amino acids. The CDR3 sequence is CASSPEVSGGNEAFF. CDR3 DNA sequence: TGTGCCAGCAGCCCCGAGGTATCGGGGGGGAATGAAGCTTTCTTT.

This chain connects TRBV6-1 to TRBJ1-1; D unresolved. V dropped 5 bases and J dropped 8 bases, with 12 bases sitting between them. Looked up from germline, CDR1 is MNHNS and CDR2 is SASEGT. The CDR3 spans 12 residues. The CDR3 region is CASSRGPAEAFF. CDR3 DNA: TGTGCCAGCAGTCGAGGGCCCGCCGAAGCTTTCTTT.

The chain has TRBV11-3 and TRBJ2-1, with 8 bases lining up with TRBD2. Trimming cost V 6 bases and J 7 bases; bases outside gene matches: 17. CDR1 and CDR2 (germline): SGHNT, YENEEA. This CDR3 is built from 17 residues. In DNA form, the CDR3 reads TGTGCCAGCAGTTTGTCTTACCCGGGACTAGGACAGAATGAGCAGTTCTTC. It yields the protein CASSLSYPGLGQNEQFF.

The chain carries TRBV18 and TRBJ2-5; 8 bases fit TRBD2. CDR1 and CDR2 from the germline V gene are KGHSH and LQKENI. V shed 0 bases, J shed 0 bases, and the junction held 6 bases outside the gene matches. CDR3 size: 17 residues. This CDR3 reads CASSPPLTGGYQETQYF. CDR3 nucleotides: TGTGCCAGCTCACCACCGCTAACGGGGGGGTACCAAGAGACCCAGTACTTC.

This sequence joins TRBV28 and TRBJ1-1; D is undetermined. The CDR3 is 11 residues long. Germline values: CDR1 MDHEN, CDR2 SYDVKM. V lost 5 bases and J 11 bases, leaving 12 bases between the germline ends. The CDR3 loop reads CASSMAIGAFF. The CDR3 DNA is TGTGCCAGCAGTATGGCTATCGGGGCTTTCTTT.

The chain joins TRBV6-4 to TRBJ1-3; no definite D call. Looked up from germline, CDR1 is MRHNA and CDR2 is SNTAGT. Trimming cost V 6 bases and J 6 bases, with 6 bases left between them. The CDR3 spans 11 residues. The CDR3 DNA follows: TGTGCCAGCAGGGCCCTAAACACCATATATTTT. Amino acid sequence: CASRALNTIYF.

The gene calls are TRBV6-5 and TRBJ2-7; 10 bases are shared with TRBD2. The V segment lost 4 bases and the J segment 4 bases; nucleotides outside the gene matches: 10. CDR1 and CDR2 (germline): MNHEY, SVGAGI. The CDR3 runs to 16 residues. The CDR3 sequence is CASSSSKASGSYEQYF. The DNA of the CDR3 is TGTGCCAGCAGTTCCTCGAAAGCTAGCGGGAGTTACGAGCAGTACTTC.

The chain recombines TRBV2 with TRBJ2-6; 9 bases align to TRBD1. The V segment lost 10 bases and the J segment 1 base; nucleotides outside the gene matches: 8. The CDR3 sequence is 16 residues long. Germline V gene data show CDR1 as SNHLY and CDR2 as FYNNEI. CDR3 region: CAIRTGVWSGANVLTF. The CDR3 DNA sequence: TGTGCCATTCGGACAGGGGTATGGTCTGGGGCCAACGTCCTGACTTTC.

V is TRBV30 and J is TRBJ1-2; possible D gene TRBD1, 6 bases. Germline assignment: CDR1 GTSNPN and CDR2 SVGIG (reference sequence). Trimming removed 3 bases from V and 2 bases from J, with 7 bases in between. CDR3 length equals 12 residues. In nucleotides, the CDR3 is TGTGCCTGGAGGGGACAAAACTATGGCTACACCTTC. Protein product: CAWRGQNYGYTF.

This chain connects TRBV5-1 to TRBJ2-1, with a weak D call TRBD1 (5 bases). Germline CDR1 is SGHRS and CDR2 is YFSETQ. Trimming took off 4 bases at V and 7 bases at J, with 9 bases between the two ends. The CDR3 length is 12 residues. The CDR3 DNA reads as TGCGCCAGCAGCCTTGACAGAAATGAGCAGTTCTTC. Translating gives CASSLDRNEQFF.

This chain joins TRBV9 and TRBJ2-1; 11 bases are a match to TRBD1. V lost 0 bases and J lost 5; bases outside the gene matches: 1. CDR1 and CDR2 from the germline V gene are SGDLS and YYNGEE. CDR3 length equals 15 residues. This chain's CDR3 is CASSVGGQGDNEQFF. The CDR3 bases are TGTGCCAGCAGCGTAGGGGGACAGGGGGACAATGAGCAGTTCTTC.

The rearrangement uses TRBV19 and TRBJ1-4; tentative D call: TRBD1 (6 bases). Per germline, CDR1 LNHDA and CDR2 SQIVND (reference sequence). Trimming pared 3 bases from V and 8 bases from J, leaving 10 bases between. The CDR3 spans 13 residues. The CDR3 loop is CASSIWGREKLFF. As DNA, the CDR3 is TGTGCCAGTAGTATCTGGGGGCGAGAAAAACTGTTTTTT.

The chain is built from TRBV11-3 and TRBJ2-3, with 9 positions matching TRBD1. Germline V gene lookup returns CDR1 SGHNT and CDR2 YENEEA. The CDR3 has 13 residues. V shed 5 bases, J shed 5 bases, and the junction held 2 bases outside the gene matches. CDR3 loop: CASSPGQGDTQYF. CDR3 coding DNA: TGTGCCAGCAGCCCGGGACAGGGAGATACGCAGTATTTT.

The V gene is TRBV5-1, the J gene TRBJ2-5, with TRBD2 matching over 7 bases. Germline CDR1 and CDR2: SGHRS and YFSETQ. This CDR3 is built from 16 residues. With 4 bases clipped from V and 4 bases from J, the junction kept 13 bases outside the gene matches. DNA for the CDR3: TGCGCCAGCAGCCTTCCCAACACAACTAGCGCAGAGACCCAGTACTTC. Protein: CASSLPNTTSAETQYF.

The rearrangement uses TRBV19 and TRBJ1-1, with 7 bases aligning to TRBD1. Germline-derived CDR1 and CDR2 are LNHDA and SQIVND (reference sequence). CDR3 length: 13 residues. V shed 5 bases, J shed 4 bases, and the junction held 4 bases outside the gene matches. CDR3 nucleotides: TGTGCCAGTAGTTCCACAGGGGTCACTGAAGCTTTCTTT. Encoded protein: CASSSTGVTEAFF. Full variable domain (outside the CDR3, taken from reference TRBV19 and TRBJ1-1): DGGITQSPKYLFRKEGQNVTLSCEQNLNHDAMYWYRQDPGQGLRLIYYSQIVNDFQKGDIAEGYSVSREKKESFPLTVTSAQKNPTAFYLCASSSTGVTEAFFGQGTRLTVV.

The chain couples TRBV9 to TRBJ1-6; D perhaps matches TRBD1 (5 bases). The germline V and J ends were trimmed by 2 bases and 6 bases, with 9 bases remaining between them. The CDR3 extends over 14 amino acids. In germline, CDR1 is SGDLS, CDR2 YYNGEE. CDR3 sequence reads: CASSVAGSNSPLHF. For the CDR3, the DNA is TGTGCCAGCAGCGTCGCAGGGTCTAATTCACCCCTCCACTTT.

A remark on this clone: A read error may produce the germline difference seen at one junction end. This sequence joins TRBV10-3 and TRBJ2-1; possibly TRBD2 for D (6 bases). This CDR3 spans 15 amino acids. The germline gives CDR1 ENHRY, CDR2 SYGVKD. The CDR3 reads CAVSREEVSDNEQFF. CDR3 nucleotides: TGTGCTGTCTCCAGGGAGGAAGTCTCCGACAATGAGCAGTTCTTC.

The chain couples TRBV30 to TRBJ1-1, with 7 positions matching TRBD1. This CDR3 spans 16 amino acids. Germline trimming cut 3 bases from V and 0 bases from J; bases unmatched to any gene: 10. Per germline, CDR1 GTSNPN and CDR2 SVGIG (reference sequence). The CDR3 nucleotides are TGTGCCTGGAGCCCTATCGGGACAGACATGAACACTGAAGCTTTCTTT. This translates into CAWSPIGTDMNTEAFF. The variable domain in full, completed from reference TRBV30 and TRBJ1-1, reads SQTIHQWPATLVQPVGSPLSLECTVEGTSNPNLYWYRQAAGRGLQLLFYSVGIGQISSEVPQNLSASRPQDRQFILSSKKLLLSDSGFYLCAWSPIGTDMNTEAFFGQGTRLTVV.

The chain couples TRBV4-1 to TRBJ2-5; D is uncertain. CDR1 is MGHRA and CDR2 is YSYEKL in the germline V gene. The CDR3 runs to 14 residues. V was clipped by 0 bases and J by 7 bases, with 12 bases between them. The CDR3 region is CASSQDVGGGTQYF. The CDR3 DNA reads TGCGCCAGCAGCCAAGATGTCGGCGGCGGGACCCAGTACTTC.

The V and J genes are TRBV19 and TRBJ2-7; 8 positions match TRBD1. Germline lookup yields CDR1 LNHDA and CDR2 SQIVND (reference sequence). V was clipped by 5 bases and J by 5 bases; unmatched bases: 8. The CDR3 runs to 14 residues. The CDR3 is CASSSQGEGDEQYF. The DNA for the CDR3 is TGTGCCAGTAGTTCACAGGGGGAAGGAGACGAGCAGTACTTC.

The J gene is TRBJ1-1, the V gene TRBV5-1, with a weak D call TRBD1 (5 bases). Germline lookup yields CDR1 SGHRS and CDR2 YFSETQ. This CDR3 is built from 13 residues. Trimming took 5 bases from V and 1 from J, leaving 9 bases between them. The CDR3 bases are TGCGCCAGCAGTATTGGACAGAACACTGAAGCTTTCTTT. As protein: CASSIGQNTEAFF.

This sequence joins TRBV15 and TRBJ2-3; tentatively, D is TRBD1 (6 bases). CDR3 length: 14 amino acids. Germline lookup yields CDR1 LNHNV and CDR2 YYDKDF (reference sequence). Deletions cut 5 bases from V and 0 bases from J, with 9 bases between. The CDR3 region is CATSVTGSTDTQYF. The CDR3 nucleotides read TGTGCCACCAGCGTGACAGGTAGCACAGATACGCAGTATTTT.

The V gene is TRBV19, the J gene TRBJ1-4, with no clear D. The CDR3 covers 14 residues. Germline assignment: CDR1 LNHDA and CDR2 SQIVND (reference sequence). V was shortened by 4 bases and J by 0 bases, with 6 bases between the two germline ends. CDR3 protein: CASSRAATNEKLFF. The CDR3 region has the DNA TGTGCCAGTAGTAGGGCAGCAACTAATGAAAAACTGTTTTTT.